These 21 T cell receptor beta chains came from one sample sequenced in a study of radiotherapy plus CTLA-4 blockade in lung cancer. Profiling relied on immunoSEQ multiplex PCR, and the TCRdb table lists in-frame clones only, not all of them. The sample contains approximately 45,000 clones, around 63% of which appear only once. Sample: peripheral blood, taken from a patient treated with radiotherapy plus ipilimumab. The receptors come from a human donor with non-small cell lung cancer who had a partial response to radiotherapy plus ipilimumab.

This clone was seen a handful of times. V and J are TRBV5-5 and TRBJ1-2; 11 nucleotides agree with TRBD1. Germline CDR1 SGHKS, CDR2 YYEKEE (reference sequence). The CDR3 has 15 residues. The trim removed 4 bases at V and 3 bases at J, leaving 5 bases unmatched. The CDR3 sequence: CASSEGQGVDYGYTF. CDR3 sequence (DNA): TGTGCCAGCAGCGAGGGACAGGGGGTAGACTATGGCTACACCTTC.

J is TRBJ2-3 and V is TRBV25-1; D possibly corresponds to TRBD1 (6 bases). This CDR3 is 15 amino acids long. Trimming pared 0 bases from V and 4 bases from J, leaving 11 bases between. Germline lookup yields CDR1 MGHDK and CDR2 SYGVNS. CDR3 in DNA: TGTGCCAGCAGTGAATACACAGGGATCGCAGATACGCAGTATTTT. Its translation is CASSEYTGIADTQYF.

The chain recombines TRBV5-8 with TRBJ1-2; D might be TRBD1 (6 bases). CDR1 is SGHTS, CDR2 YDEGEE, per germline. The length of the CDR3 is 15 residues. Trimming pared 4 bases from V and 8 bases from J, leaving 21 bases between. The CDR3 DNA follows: TGTGCCAGCAGCCCTCGGGCAACAGGGATAGGGGGCTACACCTTC. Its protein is CASSPRATGIGGYTF.

The CDR3 coding sequence is TGTGCCAGCAGGTTCAGGGCAGGAGGGGGCTACACCTTC. Its protein is CASRFRAGGGYTF. The V gene is TRBV6-5, the J gene TRBJ1-2; a possible D gene is TRBD1 (5 bases). Germline V lookup: CDR1 MNHEY, CDR2 SVGAGI. CDR3 length: 13 residues. V was pared by 6 bases and J by 8 bases, with 16 bases between.

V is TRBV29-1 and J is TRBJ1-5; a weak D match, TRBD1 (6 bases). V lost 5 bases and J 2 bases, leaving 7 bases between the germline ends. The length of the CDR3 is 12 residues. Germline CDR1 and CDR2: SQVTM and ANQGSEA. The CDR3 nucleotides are TGCAGCGTTTCAGGGGGCAATCAGCCCCAGCATTTT. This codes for CSVSGGNQPQHF. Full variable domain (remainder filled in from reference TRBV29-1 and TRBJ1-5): SAVISQKPSRDICQRGTSLTIQCQVDSQVTMMFWYRQQPGQSLTLIATANQGSEATYESGFVIDKFPISRPNLTFSTLTVSNMSPEDSSIYLCSVSGGNQPQHFGDGTRLSIL.

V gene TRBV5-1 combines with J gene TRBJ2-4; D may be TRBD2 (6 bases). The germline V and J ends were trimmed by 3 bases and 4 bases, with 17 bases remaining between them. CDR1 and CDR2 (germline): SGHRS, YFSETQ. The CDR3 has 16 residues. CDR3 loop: CASSSHLSGSKNIQYF. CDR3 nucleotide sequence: TGCGCCAGCAGCTCGCACCTAAGCGGGTCTAAAAACATTCAGTACTTC.

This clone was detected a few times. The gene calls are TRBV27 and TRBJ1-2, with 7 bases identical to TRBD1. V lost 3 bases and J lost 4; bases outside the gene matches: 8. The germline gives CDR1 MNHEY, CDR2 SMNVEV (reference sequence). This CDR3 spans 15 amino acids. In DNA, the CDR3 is TGTGCCAGCAGTTTCTCTGGTCCAGGGGGCTATGGCTACACCTTC. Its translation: CASSFSGPGGYGYTF.

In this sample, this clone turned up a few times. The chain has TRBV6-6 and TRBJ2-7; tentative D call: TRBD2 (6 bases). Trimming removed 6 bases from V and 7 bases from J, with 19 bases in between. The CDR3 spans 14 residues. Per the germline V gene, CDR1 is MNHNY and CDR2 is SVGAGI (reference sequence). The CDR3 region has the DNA TGTGCCAGCAGACCAACCTCGGGAGTTGGAGAGCAGTACTTC. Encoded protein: CASRPTSGVGEQYF.

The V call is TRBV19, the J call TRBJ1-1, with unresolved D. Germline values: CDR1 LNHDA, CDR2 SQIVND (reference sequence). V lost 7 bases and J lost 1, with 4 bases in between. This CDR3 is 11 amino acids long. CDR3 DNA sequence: TGTGCCAGTACCGGGAACACTGAAGCTTTCTTT. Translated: CASTGNTEAFF.

The CDR3 DNA reads TGTGCCAGCAGCTTAGCAGGACTACGAAAAGATACGCAGTATTTT. Protein product: CASSLAGLRKDTQYF. V gene TRBV5-4 combines with J gene TRBJ2-3; maybe TRBD2 (6 bases). V dropped 2 bases and J dropped 5 bases, with 15 bases sitting between them. The CDR3 spans 15 residues. Germline V CDR1 and CDR2: SGHNT, YYREEE (reference sequence).

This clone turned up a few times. The CDR3 region is CASSPGTGELFF. The CDR3 bases are TGTGCCAGCAGCCCGGGCACCGGGGAGCTGTTTTTT. The genes are TRBV27 and TRBJ2-2; no clear D. CDR1 MNHEY and CDR2 SMNVEV come from the germline V gene (reference sequence). The CDR3 loop spans 12 amino acids. Trimming took off 6 bases at V and 4 bases at J, with 6 bases between the two ends.

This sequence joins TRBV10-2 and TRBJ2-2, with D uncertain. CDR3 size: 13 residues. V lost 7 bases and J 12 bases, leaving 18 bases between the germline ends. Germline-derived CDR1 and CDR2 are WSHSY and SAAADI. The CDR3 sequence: CASTRLDSSQLFF. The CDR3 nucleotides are TGCGCCAGCACTAGGCTAGACTCTTCCCAGCTGTTTTTT.

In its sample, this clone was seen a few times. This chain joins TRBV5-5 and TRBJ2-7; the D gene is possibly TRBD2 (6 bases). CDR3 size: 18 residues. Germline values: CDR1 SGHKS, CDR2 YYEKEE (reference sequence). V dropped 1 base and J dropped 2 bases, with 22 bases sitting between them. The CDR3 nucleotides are TGTGCCAGCAGCTTGAAGCCTAGCGCCCAACGTTACCCCTACGAGCAGTACTTC. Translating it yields CASSLKPSAQRYPYEQYF.

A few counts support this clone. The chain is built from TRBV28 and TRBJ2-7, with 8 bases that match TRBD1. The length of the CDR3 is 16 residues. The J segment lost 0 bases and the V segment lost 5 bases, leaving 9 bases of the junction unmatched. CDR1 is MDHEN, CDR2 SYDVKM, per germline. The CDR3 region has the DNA TGTGCCAGCAGTGGTATGACAGGGGCGCACTCCTACGAGCAGTACTTC. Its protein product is CASSGMTGAHSYEQYF.

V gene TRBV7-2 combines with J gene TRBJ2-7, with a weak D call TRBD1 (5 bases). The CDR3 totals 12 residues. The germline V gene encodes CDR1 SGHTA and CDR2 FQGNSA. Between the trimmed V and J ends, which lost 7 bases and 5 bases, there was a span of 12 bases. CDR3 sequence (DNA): TGTGCCAGCAAGGGGTTCCACCACGAGCAGTACTTC. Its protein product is CASKGFHHEQYF.

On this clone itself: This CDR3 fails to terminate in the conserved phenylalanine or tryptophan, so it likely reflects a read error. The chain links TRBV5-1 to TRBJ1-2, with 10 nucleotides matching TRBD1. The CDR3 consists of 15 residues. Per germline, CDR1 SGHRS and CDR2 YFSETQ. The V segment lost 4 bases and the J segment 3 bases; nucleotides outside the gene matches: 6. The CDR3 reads CASSLWTGGDYGYTL. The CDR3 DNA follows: TGCGCCAGCAGCCTATGGACAGGGGGGGACTATGGCTACACCCTC.

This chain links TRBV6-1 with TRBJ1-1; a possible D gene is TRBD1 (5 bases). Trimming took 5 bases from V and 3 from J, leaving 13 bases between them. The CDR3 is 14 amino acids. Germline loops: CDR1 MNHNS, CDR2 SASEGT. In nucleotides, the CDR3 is TGTGCCAGCAGTCTCAGGGTGGCTGACACTGAAGCTTTCTTT. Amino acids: CASSLRVADTEAFF.

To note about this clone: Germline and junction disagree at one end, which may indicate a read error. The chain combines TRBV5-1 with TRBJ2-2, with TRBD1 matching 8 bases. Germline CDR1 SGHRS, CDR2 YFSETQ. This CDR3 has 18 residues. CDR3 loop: CASSLSVAGGSNPGELFF. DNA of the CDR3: TGCGCCAGCAGCTTGTCGGTGGCAGGGGGCTCGAACCCCGGGGAGCTGTTTTTT.

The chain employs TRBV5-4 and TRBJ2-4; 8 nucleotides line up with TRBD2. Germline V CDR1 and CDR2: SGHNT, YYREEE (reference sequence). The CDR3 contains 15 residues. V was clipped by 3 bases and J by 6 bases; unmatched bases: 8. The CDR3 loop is CASSSSTTSGNIQYF. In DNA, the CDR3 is TGTGCCAGCAGCTCTTCGACTACTAGCGGAAACATTCAGTACTTC.

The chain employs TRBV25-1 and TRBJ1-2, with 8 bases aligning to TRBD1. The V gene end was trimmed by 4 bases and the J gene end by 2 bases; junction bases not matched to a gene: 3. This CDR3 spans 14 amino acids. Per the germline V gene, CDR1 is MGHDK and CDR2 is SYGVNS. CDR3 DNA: TGTGCCAGCAGTGGGGACAGGCTCAACTATGGCTACACCTTC. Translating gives CASSGDRLNYGYTF.

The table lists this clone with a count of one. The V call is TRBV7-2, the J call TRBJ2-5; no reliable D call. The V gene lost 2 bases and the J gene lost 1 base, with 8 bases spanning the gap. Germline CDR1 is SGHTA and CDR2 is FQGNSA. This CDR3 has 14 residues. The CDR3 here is CASSLPGPQETQYF. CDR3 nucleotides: TGTGCCAGCAGCTTACCGGGTCCCCAAGAGACCCAGTACTTC.